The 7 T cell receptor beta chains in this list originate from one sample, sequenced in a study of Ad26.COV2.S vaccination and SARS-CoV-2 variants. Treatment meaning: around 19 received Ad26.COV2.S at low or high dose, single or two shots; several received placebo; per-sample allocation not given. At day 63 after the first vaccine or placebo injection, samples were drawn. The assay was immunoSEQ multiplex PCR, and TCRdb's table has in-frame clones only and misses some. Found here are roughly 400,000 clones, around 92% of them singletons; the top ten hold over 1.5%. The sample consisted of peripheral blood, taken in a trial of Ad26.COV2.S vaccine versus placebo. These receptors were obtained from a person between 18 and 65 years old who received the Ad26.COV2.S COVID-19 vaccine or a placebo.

The CDR3 nucleotides are TGCGCCAGCAGCCAAGAAATCCGGGGACAGGTGGGTCAGCCCCAGCATTTT. Translation: CASSQEIRGQVGQPQHF. This sequence joins TRBV4-3 and TRBJ1-5; 8 positions agree with TRBD1. The CDR3 extends over 17 amino acids. The V segment lost 0 bases and the J segment 6 bases; nucleotides outside the gene matches: 10. Germline V gene sequence: CDR1 LGHNA, CDR2 YSLEER.

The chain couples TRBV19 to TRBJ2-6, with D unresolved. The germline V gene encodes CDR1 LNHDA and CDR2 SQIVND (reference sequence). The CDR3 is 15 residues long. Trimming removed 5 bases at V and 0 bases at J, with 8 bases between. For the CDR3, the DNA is TGTGCCAGTAGTGAAGAAGACTCTGGGGCCAACGTCCTGACTTTC. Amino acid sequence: CASSEEDSGANVLTF.

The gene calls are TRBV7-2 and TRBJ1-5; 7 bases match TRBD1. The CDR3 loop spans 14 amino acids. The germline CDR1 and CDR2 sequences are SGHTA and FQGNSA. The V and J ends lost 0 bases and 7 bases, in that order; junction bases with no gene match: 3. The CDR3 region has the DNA TGTGCCAGCAGCTTAGCGCGGGACAGCCAGCCCCAGCATTTT. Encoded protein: CASSLARDSQPQHF.

In DNA, the CDR3 is TGTGCCTGGAGTGTACAGGGTACGGCGGGAAACACCATATATTTT. This gives the protein CAWSVQGTAGNTIYF. This rearrangement joins TRBV30 to TRBJ1-3; a weak D match, TRBD1 (6 bases). Trimming took 0 bases from V and 4 from J, leaving 13 bases between them. CDR3 length: 15 amino acids. Germline V gene sequence: CDR1 GTSNPN, CDR2 SVGIG (reference sequence).

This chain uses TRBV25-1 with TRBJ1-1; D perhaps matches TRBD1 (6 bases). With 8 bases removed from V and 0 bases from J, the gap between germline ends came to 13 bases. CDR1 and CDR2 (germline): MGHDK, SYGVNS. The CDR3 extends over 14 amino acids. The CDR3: CASRRGGLNTEAFF. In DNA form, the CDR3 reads TGTGCCAGCCGTCGGGGGGGCTTGAACACTGAAGCTTTCTTT.

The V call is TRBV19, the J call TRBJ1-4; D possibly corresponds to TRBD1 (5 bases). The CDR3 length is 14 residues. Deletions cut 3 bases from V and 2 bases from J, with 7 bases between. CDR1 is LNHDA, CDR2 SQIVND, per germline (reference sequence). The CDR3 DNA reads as TGTGCCAGTAGTATTGACAGCACTAATGAAAAACTGTTTTTT. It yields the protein CASSIDSTNEKLFF.

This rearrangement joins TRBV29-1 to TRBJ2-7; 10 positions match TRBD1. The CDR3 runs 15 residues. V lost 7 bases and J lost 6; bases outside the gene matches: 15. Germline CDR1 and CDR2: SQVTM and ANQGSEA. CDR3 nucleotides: TGCAGCGCCAAAATTCCGGGACAGGGGTTAGGCGAGCAGTACTTC. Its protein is CSAKIPGQGLGEQYF.